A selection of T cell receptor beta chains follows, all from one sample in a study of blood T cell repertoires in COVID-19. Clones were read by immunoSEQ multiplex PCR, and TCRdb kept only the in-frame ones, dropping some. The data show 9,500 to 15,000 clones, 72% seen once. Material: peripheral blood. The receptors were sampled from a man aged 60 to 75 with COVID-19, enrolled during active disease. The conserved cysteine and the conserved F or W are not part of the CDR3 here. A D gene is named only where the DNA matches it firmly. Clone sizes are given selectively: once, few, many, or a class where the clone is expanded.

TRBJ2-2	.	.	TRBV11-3	ASSFGLQNTGELF
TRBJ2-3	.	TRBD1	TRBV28	ASSTTGYYTDTQY
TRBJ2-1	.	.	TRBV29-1	STDVSGFAEQF
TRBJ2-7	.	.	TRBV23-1	ASSQSRNEQY
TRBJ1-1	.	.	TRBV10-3	AIRDGGARSSAF
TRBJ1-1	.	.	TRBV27	ASNARSMNTEAF
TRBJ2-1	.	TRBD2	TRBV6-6	ASSPGTSDFEQF
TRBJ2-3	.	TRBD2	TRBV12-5	ASGSPVGLAGTTWNTQY
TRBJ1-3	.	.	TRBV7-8	ASSSSGSSGNTIY
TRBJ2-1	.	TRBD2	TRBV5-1	ASSPRSGSSYNEQF
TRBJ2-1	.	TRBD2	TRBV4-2	ASRRGERTSGSQQF
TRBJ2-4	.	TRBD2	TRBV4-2	ASSQDSRIRTREHKNIQY
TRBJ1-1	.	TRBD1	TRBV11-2	ASSLQGALNTEAF
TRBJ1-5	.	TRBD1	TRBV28	ASGTGNQPQH
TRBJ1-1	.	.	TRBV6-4	ASSDSDRDTEAF
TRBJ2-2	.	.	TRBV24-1	ATSDILNTGELF
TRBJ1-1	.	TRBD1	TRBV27	ASSPQGPSTEAF
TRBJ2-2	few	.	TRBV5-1	ASSLDRANTGELF
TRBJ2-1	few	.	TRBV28	ASSLAGNFYNEQF
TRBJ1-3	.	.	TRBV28	ASSPWDFLSSGNTIY
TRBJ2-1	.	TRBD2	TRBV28	ASSFPSGRLNEQF
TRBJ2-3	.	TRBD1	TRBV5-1	ASSLSGTGTTDTQY
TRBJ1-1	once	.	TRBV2	ASSSNPSGLTEAF
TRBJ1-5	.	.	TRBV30	AWSDQYSNQPQH
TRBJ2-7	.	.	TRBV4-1	ASSQDGGQWDEQY
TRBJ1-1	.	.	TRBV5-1	ASSLALGRTEAF
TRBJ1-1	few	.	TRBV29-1	SVENRADTEAF
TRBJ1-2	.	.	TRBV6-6	ASSYSTRMAYGYT
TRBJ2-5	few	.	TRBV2	ASSENRDQETQY
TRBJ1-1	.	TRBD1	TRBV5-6	ASSTRSTGGNGRTEAF
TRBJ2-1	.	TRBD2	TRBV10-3	AISVLSGGNEQF